A single TCR beta chain is shown here with its context. The data were taken from a study of blood T cell repertoires in COVID-19. Germline V gives CDR1 SQVTM, CDR2 ANQGSEA. V was trimmed by 8 bases and J by 11 bases, leaving 7 bases between them. The length of the CDR3 is 8 residues. Data came from immunoSEQ multiplex PCR; TCRdb stores just in-frame clones and leaves some out. The sample records around 46,000 clones, 75% to 90% being singletons. The material sequenced was peripheral blood. This chain connects TRBV29-1 to TRBJ1-5; D is uncertain. The TCR was taken from a woman older than 75 with COVID-19, enrolled during active disease. The CDR3, as DNA: TGCAGCCCCCCGGCCCAGCATTTT. As protein: CSPPAQHF. Drawing the rest from reference TRBV29-1 and TRBJ1-5, the complete variable domain is SAVISQKPSRDICQRGTSLTIQCQVDSQVTMMFWYRQQPGQSLTLIATANQGSEATYESGFVIDKFPISRPNLTFSTLTVSNMSPEDSSIYLCSPPAQHFGDGTRLSIL.